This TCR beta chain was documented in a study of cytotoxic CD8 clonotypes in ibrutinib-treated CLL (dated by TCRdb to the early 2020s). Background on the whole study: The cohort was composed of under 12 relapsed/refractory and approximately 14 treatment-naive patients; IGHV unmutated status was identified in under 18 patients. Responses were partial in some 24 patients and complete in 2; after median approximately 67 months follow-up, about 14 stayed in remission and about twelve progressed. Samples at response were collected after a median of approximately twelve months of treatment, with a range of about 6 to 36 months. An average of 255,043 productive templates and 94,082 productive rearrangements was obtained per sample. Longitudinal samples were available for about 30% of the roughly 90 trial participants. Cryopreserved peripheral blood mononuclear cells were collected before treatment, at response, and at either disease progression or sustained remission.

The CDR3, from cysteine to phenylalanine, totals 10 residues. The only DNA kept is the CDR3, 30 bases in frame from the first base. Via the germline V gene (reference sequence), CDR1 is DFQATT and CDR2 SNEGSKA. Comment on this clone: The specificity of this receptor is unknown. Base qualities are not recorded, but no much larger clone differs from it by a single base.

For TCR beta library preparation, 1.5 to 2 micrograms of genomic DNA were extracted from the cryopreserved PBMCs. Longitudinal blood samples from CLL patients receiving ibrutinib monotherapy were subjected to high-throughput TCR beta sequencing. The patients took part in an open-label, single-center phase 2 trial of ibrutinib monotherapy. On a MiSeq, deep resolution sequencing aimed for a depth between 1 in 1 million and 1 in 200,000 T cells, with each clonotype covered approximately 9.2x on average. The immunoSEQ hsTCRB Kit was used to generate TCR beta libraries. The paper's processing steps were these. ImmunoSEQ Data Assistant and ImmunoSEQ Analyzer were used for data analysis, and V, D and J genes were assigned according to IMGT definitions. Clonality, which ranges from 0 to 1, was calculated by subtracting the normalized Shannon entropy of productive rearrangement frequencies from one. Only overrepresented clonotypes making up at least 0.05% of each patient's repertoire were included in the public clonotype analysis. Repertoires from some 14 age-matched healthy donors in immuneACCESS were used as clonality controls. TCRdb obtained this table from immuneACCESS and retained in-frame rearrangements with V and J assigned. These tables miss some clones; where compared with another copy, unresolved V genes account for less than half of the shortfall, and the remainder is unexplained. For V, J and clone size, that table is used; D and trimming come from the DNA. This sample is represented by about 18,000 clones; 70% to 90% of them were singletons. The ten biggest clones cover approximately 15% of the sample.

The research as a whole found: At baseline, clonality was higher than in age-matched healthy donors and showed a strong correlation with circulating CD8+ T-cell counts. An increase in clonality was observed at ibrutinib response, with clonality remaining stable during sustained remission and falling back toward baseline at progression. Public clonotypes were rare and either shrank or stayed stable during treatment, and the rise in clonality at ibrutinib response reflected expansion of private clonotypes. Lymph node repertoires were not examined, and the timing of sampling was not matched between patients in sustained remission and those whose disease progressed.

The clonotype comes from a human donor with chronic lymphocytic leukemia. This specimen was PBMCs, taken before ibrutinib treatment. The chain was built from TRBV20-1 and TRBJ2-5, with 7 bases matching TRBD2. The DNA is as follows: TGCACCGCGGGGGAAGAGACCCAGTACTTC. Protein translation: CTAGEETQYF.